This TCR beta chain stems from a study of blood T cell repertoires in COVID-19. Across the whole study: Collection of acute and convalescent COVID-19 samples took place in the United States, Italy and Spain. From T cells, B-cell-depleted T cells, or PBMCs came the material, which was cDNA or gDNA.

The authors' processing: Reference gene primer amplification in the assay estimated nucleated cell counts. TCRdb's copy holds only in-frame clones and misses some; the assay was immunoSEQ multiplex PCR. Clone size and the V and J calls come from that table; the DNA yielded D and trimming. The sample has roughly 360,000 clones; 81% are singletons. Germline CDR1 reads SGHRS; CDR2 reads YFSETQ. This CDR3 is 15 amino acids long. V lost 2 bases, J lost 5 bases, and 10 bases stayed unmatched. Material: peripheral blood. The chain has TRBV5-1 and TRBJ2-7; 7 positions agree with TRBD1. The receptor comes from a human donor with acute or convalescent COVID-19. The donor label of this sample is uncertain. Written as DNA, the CDR3 is TGCGCCAGCAGCTTCGTACTGACAGGGAATGACGAGCAGTACTTC. Its translation: CASSFVLTGNDEQYF.